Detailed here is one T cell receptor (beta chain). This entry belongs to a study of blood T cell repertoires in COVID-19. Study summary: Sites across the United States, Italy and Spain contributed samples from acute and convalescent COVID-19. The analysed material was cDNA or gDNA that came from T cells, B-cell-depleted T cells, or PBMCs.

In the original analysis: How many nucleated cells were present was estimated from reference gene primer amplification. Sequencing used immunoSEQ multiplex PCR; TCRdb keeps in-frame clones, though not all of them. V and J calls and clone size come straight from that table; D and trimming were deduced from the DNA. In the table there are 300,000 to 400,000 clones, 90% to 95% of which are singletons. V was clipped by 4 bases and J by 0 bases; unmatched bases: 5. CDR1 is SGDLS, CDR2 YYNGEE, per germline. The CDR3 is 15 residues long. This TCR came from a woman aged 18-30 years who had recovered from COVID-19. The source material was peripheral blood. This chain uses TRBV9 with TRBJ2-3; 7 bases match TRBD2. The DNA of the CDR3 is TGTGCCAGCAGCCCCGGGGGGACCAGCACAGATACGCAGTATTTT. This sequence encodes CASSPGGTSTDTQYF.